The source of this T cell receptor (beta chain) is a study of early stage breast cancer tumors (dated by TCRdb to the late 2010s). For the study in its entirety: Of the 15 to 20 invasive breast tumors, approximately 11 were found to be estrogen receptor-positive, progesterone receptor-positive and HER2-negative. Of the roughly twelve ER+/PR+/HER2- tumors, eight were classified as invasive ductal carcinomas and four as invasive lobular carcinomas. The samples as a whole yielded roughly 2,700,000 detected templates, corresponding to approximately 990,000 unique clonotypes. The average read coverage per sample was around 9.1-fold.

Points the paper makes about the study in general: Enriched TCRB sequences shared across patients were mostly commonly generated sequences, unlikely to play an important role in the tumor microenvironment. Chain pairing and functional markers such as CD4, CD8 and FOXP3 were not captured by bulk genomic DNA sequencing of unsorted cells. Tumors showed around 2.7-fold higher T cell density and higher clonality than adjacent normal breast tissue. Analysis by tumor subtype was prevented by the small cohort size. Repertoires from blood and normal breast were more alike than repertoires from blood and tumor, and in about 90% of the 16 patients, comparing each tissue with blood separated tumor from normal.

The study profiled bulk TCR beta-chain repertoires in matched peripheral blood, tumor and adjacent normal breast tissue taken from roughly 17 patients with early-stage breast cancer. Before surgery, whole blood (about 4.5-11 mL) was collected into EDTA tubes and processed within 2 hours. Peripheral blood mononuclear cells were isolated by Ficoll-Paque centrifugation in SepMate-50 tubes. PBMCs were cryopreserved in about 90% FBS with about 10% DMSO in aliquots of roughly 2 to 4.5 million cells and stored in liquid nitrogen. Genomic DNA was extracted with the Qiagen AllPrep DNA/RNA Mini kit. Only one count was recorded for this clone. What antigen it recognizes has not been identified. Base qualities are not recorded, but no much larger clone differs from it by a single base. Each sample was amplified in two independent genomic DNA replicates, using about 0.52 ug for blood and around 1.4 ug for tumor or normal breast. TCRB sequencing of genomic DNA was carried out with the ImmunoSeq Intro kit according to the manufacturer's instructions. Multiplex PCR ran 30 to 40 cycles with proprietary primers and spike-in control sequences for absolute quantification. Single-end 150-bp reads were used to sequence an 87-bp fragment covering the CDR3 and the flanking V and J genes. Seven samples, each with two replicates, were multiplexed per lane of an Illumina MiSeq using version 3.0 chemistry. In the paper's pipeline: Raw data were processed with the vendor's proprietary pipeline, and both replicates were merged into a single result per sample. A clonotype was defined as productive rearrangements that share the same V-gene family, CDR3 amino acid sequence and J-gene segment. Clonality was calculated as 1 minus the normalized Shannon entropy (Pielou evenness) of TCRB abundances. T cell density was estimated by dividing total templates by the number of input cells inferred from the DNA input amount. Total repertoire diversity and clonality were estimated with Recon using default parameters. A clonotype counted as tumor-enriched if its abundance in tumor exceeded 0.1% and was at least 32-fold higher than its abundance in normal breast. Entries here come from immuneACCESS through TCRdb and include only in-frame sequences with V and J called. Some clones fail to appear in such tables; in the studies checked, an unresolved V gene covers under half of the shortfall, and the cause of the remainder is unknown. Clone size and V and J calls were adopted from that table, with D and trimming inferred from the DNA. The sample data list 50,000 to 65,000 clones, and about 90% of these were observed just once. Of the sample, less than 5% is held by the ten largest clones.

Sequencing used blood. The receptor was derived from a person aged 70 to 79 with breast cancer.

The CDR3 amino acid sequence is: CASSLEGRGTEAFF. The nucleotide sequence reads TGTGCCAGCAGCTTGGAAGGAAGGGGCACTGAAGCTTTCTTT. The V gene is TRBV5-4 and the J gene is TRBJ1-1; a tentative D match to TRBD1 spans 5 bases. The cysteine opens and the phenylalanine closes a CDR3 of 14 amino acids. Of the read, only the CDR3 DNA is kept; its 42 bases are in frame from base 1. V and J lose 0 bases and 4 bases, and a span of 10 bases separates them. CDR1 and CDR2, per the germline V gene (reference sequence), are SGHNT and YYREEE.